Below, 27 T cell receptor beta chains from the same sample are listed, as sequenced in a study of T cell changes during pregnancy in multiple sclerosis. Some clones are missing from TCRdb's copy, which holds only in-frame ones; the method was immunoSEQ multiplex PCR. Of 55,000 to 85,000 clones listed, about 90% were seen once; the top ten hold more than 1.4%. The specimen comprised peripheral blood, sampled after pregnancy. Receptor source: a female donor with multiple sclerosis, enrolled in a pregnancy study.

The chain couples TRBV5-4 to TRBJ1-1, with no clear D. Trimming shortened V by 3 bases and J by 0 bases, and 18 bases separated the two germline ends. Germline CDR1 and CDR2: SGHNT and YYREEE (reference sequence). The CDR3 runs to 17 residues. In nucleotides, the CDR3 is TGTGCCAGCAGCTCGCCGAGTAAAGCCCCCATGAACACTGAAGCTTTCTTT. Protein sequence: CASSSPSKAPMNTEAFF. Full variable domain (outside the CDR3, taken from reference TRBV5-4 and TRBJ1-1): ETGVTQSPTHLIKTRGQQVTLRCSSQSGHNTVSWYQQALGQGPQFIFQYYREEENGRGNFPPRFSGLQFPNYSSELNVNALELDDSALYLCASSSPSKAPMNTEAFFGQGTRLTVV.

The CDR3 protein is CASSRTSGSYYEQYF. The CDR3 coding sequence is TGCGCCAGCAGCCGAACTAGCGGGTCATACTACGAGCAGTACTTC. The chain recombines TRBV5-1 with TRBJ2-7; 9 nucleotides align to TRBD2. In germline, CDR1 is SGHRS, CDR2 YFSETQ. The length of the CDR3 is 15 residues. J gave up 3 bases and V 4 bases, and 8 bases lay outside the gene matches.

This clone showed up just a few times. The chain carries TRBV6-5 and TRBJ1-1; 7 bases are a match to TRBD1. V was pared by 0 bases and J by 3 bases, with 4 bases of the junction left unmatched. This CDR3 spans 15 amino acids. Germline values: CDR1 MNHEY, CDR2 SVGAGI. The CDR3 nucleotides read TGTGCCAGCAGTTACTCTACAGGGGCGGACACTGAAGCTTTCTTT. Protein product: CASSYSTGADTEAFF.

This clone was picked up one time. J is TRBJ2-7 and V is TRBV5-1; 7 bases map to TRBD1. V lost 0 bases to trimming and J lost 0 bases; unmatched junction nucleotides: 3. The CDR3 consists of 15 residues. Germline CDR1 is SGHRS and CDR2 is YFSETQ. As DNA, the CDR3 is TGCGCCAGCAGCTTGGGACAGGGAAGCTCCTACGAGCAGTACTTC. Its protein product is CASSLGQGSSYEQYF. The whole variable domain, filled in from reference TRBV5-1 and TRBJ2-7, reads KAGVTQTPRYLIKTRGQQVTLSCSPISGHRSVSWYQQTPGQGLQFLFEYFSETQRNKGNFPGRFSGRQFSNSRSEMNVSTLELGDSALYLCASSLGQGSSYEQYFGPGTRLTVT.

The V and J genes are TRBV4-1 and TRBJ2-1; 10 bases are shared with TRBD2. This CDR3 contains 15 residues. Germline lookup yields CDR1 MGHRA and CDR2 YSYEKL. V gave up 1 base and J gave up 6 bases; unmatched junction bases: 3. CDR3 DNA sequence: TGCGCCAGCAGCCAAGGAGCGGGAGGGGTCAATGAGCAGTTCTTC. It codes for CASSQGAGGVNEQFF.

CDR3 loop: CASSYRDRGHYEQYF. DNA of the CDR3: TGTGCCAGCAGTTACCGGGACAGGGGGCACTACGAGCAGTACTTC. This chain uses TRBV6-5 with TRBJ2-7; TRBD1 aligns across 12 bases. This CDR3 region has 15 residues. Unmatched junction bases numbered 2, after V lost 2 bases and J lost 3 bases. CDR1 is MNHEY and CDR2 is SVGAGI in the germline V gene.

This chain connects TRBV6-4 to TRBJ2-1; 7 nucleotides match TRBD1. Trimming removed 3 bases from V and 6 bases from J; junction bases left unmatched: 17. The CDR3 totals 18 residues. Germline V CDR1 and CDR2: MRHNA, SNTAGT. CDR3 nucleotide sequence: TGTGCCAGCAGTGAGGGCCCGGGTATGTACAGGGGACCCAATGAGCAGTTCTTC. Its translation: CASSEGPGMYRGPNEQFF.

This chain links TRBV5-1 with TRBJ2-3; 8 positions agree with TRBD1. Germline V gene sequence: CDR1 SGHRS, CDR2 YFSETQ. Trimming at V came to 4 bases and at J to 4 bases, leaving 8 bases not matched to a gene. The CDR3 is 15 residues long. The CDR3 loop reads CASSSGQGGSDTQYF. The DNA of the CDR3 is TGCGCCAGCAGCAGTGGACAGGGTGGGTCAGATACGCAGTATTTT.

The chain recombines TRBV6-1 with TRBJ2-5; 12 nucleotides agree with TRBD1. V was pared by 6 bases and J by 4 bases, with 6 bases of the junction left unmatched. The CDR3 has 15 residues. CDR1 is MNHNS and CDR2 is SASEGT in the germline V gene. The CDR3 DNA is TGTGCCAGCAGCGGGGACAGGGGGCGAGGAGAGACCCAGTACTTC. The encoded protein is CASSGDRGRGETQYF.

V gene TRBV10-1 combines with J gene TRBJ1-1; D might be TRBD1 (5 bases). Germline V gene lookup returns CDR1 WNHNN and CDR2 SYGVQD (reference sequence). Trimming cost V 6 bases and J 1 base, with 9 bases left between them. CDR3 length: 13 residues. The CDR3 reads CASRPTGNTEAFF. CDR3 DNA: TGCGCCAGCAGGCCAACAGGGAACACTGAAGCTTTCTTT.

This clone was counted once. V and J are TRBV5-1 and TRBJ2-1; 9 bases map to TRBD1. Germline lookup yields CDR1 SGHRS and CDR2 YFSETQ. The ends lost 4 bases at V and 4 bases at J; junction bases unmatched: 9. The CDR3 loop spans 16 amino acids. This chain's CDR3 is CASSPLAGTGYNEQFF. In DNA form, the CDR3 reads TGCGCCAGCAGCCCGCTGGCCGGGACAGGGTACAATGAGCAGTTCTTC.

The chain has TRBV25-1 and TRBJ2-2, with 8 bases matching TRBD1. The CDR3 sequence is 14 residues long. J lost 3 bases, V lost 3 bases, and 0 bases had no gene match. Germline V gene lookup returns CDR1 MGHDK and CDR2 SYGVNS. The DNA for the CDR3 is TGTGCCAGCAGTGAGGACAGGGACACCGGGGAGCTGTTTTTT. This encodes CASSEDRDTGELFF.

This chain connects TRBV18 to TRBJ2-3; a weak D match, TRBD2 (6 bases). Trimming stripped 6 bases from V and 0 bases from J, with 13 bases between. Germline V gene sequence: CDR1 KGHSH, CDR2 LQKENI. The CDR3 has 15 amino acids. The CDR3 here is CASSSGRDSTDTQYF. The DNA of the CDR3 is TGTGCCAGCTCGTCGGGGCGGGATAGCACAGATACGCAGTATTTT.

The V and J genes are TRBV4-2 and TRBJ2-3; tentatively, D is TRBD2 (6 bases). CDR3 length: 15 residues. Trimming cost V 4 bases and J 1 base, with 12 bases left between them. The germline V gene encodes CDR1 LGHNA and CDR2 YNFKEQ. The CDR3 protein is CASSPRTGGTDTQYF. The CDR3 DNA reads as TGTGCCAGCAGCCCCCGGACGGGAGGCACAGATACGCAGTATTTT.

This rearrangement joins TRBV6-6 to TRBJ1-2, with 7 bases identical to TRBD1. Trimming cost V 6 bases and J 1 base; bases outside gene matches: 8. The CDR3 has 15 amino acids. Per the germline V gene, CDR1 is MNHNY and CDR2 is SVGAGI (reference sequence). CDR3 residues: CASSHTGAINYGYTF. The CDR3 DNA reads TGTGCCAGCAGCCATACAGGGGCCATTAACTATGGCTACACCTTC.

The CDR3 loop reads CASSFSLAGSSYNEQFF. In nucleotides, the CDR3 is TGCGCCAGCAGCTTCTCGCTAGCGGGAAGCTCCTACAATGAGCAGTTCTTC. V gene TRBV5-1 combines with J gene TRBJ2-1; 9 nucleotides align to TRBD2. Germline V gene data show CDR1 as SGHRS and CDR2 as YFSETQ. The CDR3 runs 17 residues. Trimming cost V 2 bases and J 0 bases; bases outside gene matches: 6.

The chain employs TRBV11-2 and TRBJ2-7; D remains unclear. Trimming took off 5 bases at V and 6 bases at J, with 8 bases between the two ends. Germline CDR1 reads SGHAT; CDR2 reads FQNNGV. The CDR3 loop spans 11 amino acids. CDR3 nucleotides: TGTGCCAGCAGCAAACTCTCCGAGCAGTACTTC. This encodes CASSKLSEQYF. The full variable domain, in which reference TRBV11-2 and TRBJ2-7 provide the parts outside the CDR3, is EAGVAQSPRYKIIEKRQSVAFWCNPISGHATLYWYQQILGQGPKLLIQFQNNGVVDDSQLPKDRFSAERLKGVDSTLKIQPAKLEDSAVYLCASSKLSEQYFGPGTRLTVT.

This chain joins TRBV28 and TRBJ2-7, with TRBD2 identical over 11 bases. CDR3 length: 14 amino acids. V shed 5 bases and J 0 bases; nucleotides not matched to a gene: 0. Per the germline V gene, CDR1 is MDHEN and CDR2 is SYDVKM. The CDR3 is CASSTSGSSYEQYF. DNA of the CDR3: TGTGCCAGCAGTACTAGCGGGAGCTCCTACGAGCAGTACTTC. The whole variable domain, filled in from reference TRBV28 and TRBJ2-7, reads DVKVTQSSRYLVKRTGEKVFLECVQDMDHENMFWYRQDPGLGLRLIYFSYDVKMKEKGDIPEGYSVSREKKERFSLILESASTNQTSMYLCASSTSGSSYEQYFGPGTRLTVT.

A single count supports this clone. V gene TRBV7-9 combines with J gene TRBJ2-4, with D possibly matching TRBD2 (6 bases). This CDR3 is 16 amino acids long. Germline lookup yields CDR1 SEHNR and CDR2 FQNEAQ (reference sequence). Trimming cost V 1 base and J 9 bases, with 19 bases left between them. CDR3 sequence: CASSLDGGPSPFIQYF. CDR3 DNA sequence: TGTGCCAGCAGCTTAGACGGGGGTCCGTCCCCCTTCATTCAGTACTTC.

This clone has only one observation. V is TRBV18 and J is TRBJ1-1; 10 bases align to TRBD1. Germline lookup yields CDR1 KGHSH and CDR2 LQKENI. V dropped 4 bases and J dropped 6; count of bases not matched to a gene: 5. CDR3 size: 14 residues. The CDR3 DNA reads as TGTGCCAGCTCACGAGGGACAGGGGAAGCTGAAGCTTTCTTT. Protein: CASSRGTGEAEAFF.

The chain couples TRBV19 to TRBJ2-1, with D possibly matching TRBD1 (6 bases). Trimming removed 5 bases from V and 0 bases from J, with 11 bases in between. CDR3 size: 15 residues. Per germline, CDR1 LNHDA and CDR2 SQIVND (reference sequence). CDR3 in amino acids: CASSDRPRSYNEQFF. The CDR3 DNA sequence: TGTGCCAGTAGTGACAGGCCCCGCTCCTACAATGAGCAGTTCTTC.

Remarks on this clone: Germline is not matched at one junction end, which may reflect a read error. This CDR3 is CASSAGQGAIDEQFF. In DNA form, the CDR3 reads TGTGCTAGCAGCGCGGGACAGGGGGCTATAGATGAGCAGTTCTTC. The chain carries TRBV7-7 and TRBJ2-1; 12 nucleotides match TRBD1. The germline V gene has CDR1 SSHAT and CDR2 FNYEAQ (reference sequence). The CDR3 is 15 residues long. The variable domain in full, completed from reference TRBV7-7 and TRBJ2-1, reads GAGVSQSPRYKVTKRGQDVTLRCDPISSHATLYWYQQALGQGPEFLTYFNYEAQPDKSGLPSDRFSAERPEGSISTLTIQRTEQRDSAMYRCASSAGQGAIDEQFFGPGTRLTVL.

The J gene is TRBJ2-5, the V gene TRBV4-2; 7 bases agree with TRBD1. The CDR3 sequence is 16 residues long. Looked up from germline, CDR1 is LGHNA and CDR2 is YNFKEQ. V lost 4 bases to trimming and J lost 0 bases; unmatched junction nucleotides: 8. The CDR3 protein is CASSRDRAGYQETQYF. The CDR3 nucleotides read TGTGCCAGCAGCCGAGACAGGGCCGGGTACCAAGAGACCCAGTACTTC.

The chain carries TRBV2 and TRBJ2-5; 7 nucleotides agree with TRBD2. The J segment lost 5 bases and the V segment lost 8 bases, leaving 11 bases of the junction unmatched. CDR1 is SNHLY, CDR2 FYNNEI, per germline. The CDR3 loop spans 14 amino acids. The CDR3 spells CASGLLTSAETQYF. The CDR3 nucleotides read TGTGCCAGCGGACTACTTACTAGCGCCGAGACCCAGTACTTC.

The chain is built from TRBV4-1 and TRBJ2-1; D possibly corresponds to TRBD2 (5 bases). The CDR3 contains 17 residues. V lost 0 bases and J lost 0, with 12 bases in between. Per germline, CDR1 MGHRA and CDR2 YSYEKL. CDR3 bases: TGCGCCAGCAGCCAAGACTCGGACTCCGGCTCCTACAATGAGCAGTTCTTC. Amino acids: CASSQDSDSGSYNEQFF.

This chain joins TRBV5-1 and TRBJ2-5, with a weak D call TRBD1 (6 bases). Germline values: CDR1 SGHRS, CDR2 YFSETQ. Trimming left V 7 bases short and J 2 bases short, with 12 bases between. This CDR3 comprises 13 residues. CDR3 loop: CASSRTVQETQYF. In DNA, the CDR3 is TGCGCCAGCTCTCGGACAGTGCAAGAGACCCAGTACTTC.

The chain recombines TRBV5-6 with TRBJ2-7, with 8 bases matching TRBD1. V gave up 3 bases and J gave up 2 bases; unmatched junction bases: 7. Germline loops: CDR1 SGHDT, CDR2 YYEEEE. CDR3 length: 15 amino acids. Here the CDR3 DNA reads TGTGCCAGCAGCTCCGACAGGGGCCTCCCCTACGAGCAGTACTTC. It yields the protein CASSSDRGLPYEQYF.